The rows below give T cell receptor beta chains drawn from one sample of a study of blood T cell repertoires in COVID-19. Generated by immunoSEQ multiplex PCR, the TCRdb table keeps only in-frame clones and is missing some. The repertoire holds under 300,000 clones, with 80% to 90% as singletons. The specimen was PBMCs or T cells enriched from blood (not recorded which). These receptors all come from a woman aged 45-59 years who had recovered from COVID-19. The CDR3 runs from the conserved cysteine through the conserved F or W. Fields, in order: V gene, J gene, D gene, clone size, CDR3 protein, CDR3 DNA. The D gene is left open where the match is weak. For some rows the clone size is stated as once, few or many, or as a class when expanded; others skip it.

TRBV5-1	TRBJ2-5	.	.	CASSLGTTGAETQYF	TGCGCCAGCAGCTTAGGGACAACCGGCGCAGAGACCCAGTACTTC
TRBV4-1	TRBJ2-1	.	.	CASSQGPNRAYNEQFF	TGCGCCAGCAGCCAAGGCCCCAATCGCGCCTACAATGAGCAGTTCTTC
TRBV10-3	TRBJ2-2	.	few	CAISDSLANTGELFF	TGTGCCATCAGTGACTCCCTCGCGAACACCGGGGAGCTGTTTTTT
TRBV7-2	TRBJ2-7	.	.	CASSLDARLSYEQYF	TGTGCCAGCAGCTTAGACGCGAGGTTGTCCTACGAGCAGTACTTC
TRBV5-1	TRBJ2-7	.	.	CASSGFQGEQYF	TGCGCCAGCAGCGGGTTTCAGGGCGAGCAGTACTTC
TRBV14	TRBJ2-5	TRBD1	.	CASSQPRWVFGTEETQYF	TGTGCCAGCAGCCAACCGAGATGGGTGTTCGGGACAGAAGAGACCCAGTACTTC
TRBV6-2/TRBV6-3	TRBJ2-3	.	.	CASTPAGTDTQYF	TGTGCCAGCACCCCGGCTGGCACAGATACGCAGTATTTT
TRBV5-5	TRBJ1-1	.	.	CASSLDPRITMNTEAFF	TGTGCCAGCAGCTTGGATCCGCGGATCACCATGAACACTGAAGCTTTCTTT
TRBV6-6	TRBJ1-2	TRBD1	once	CASSPGTGAYGYTF	TGTGCCAGCAGTCCCGGGACAGGTGCCTATGGCTACACCTTC
TRBV18	TRBJ2-3	.	.	CASSRTGVSDTQYF	TGTGCCAGCTCTCGCACTGGAGTCTCAGATACGCAGTATTTT
TRBV19	TRBJ2-2	TRBD1	.	CASSIRDRGRPGELFF	TGTGCCAGTAGTATACGGGACAGGGGGCGGCCCGGGGAGCTGTTTTTT
TRBV6-4	TRBJ2-1	TRBD2	once	CASSLTSGSSHEQFF	TGTGCCAGCAGCCTCACTAGCGGGAGTTCCCATGAGCAGTTCTTC
TRBV10-3	TRBJ2-1	.	.	CATRPGVDYNEQFF	TGTGCCACCCGGCCGGGAGTTGACTACAATGAGCAGTTCTTC
TRBV7-3	TRBJ1-2	.	.	CASSFGSRQSF	TGTGCCAGCAGCTTTGGCTCCAGACAGTCCTTC
TRBV19	TRBJ1-5	.	.	CASSMTANQPQHF	TGTGCCAGTAGTATGACAGCTAATCAGCCCCAGCATTTT
TRBV2	TRBJ2-5	.	.	CASSELQGRAGTQYF	TGTGCCAGCAGTGAATTGCAGGGCAGAGCGGGCACCCAGTACTTC
TRBV12-5	TRBJ1-2	.	.	CASGLGSGGYGYTF	TGTGCTAGTGGTTTGGGCTCGGGTGGATATGGCTACACCTTC
TRBV5-1	TRBJ2-3	TRBD2	.	CASSPRLAAPDTQYF	TGCGCCAGCAGCCCGCGACTAGCGGCACCAGATACGCAGTATTTT
TRBV28	TRBJ2-5	TRBD2	.	CASSHRLAGTGDQYF	TGTGCCAGCAGTCACCGACTAGCGGGGACCGGGGACCAGTACTTC
TRBV19	TRBJ2-7	TRBD2	.	CASSPTSPHEQYF	TGTGCCAGTAGTCCGACTAGCCCTCACGAGCAGTACTTC
TRBV4-1	TRBJ2-2	TRBD2	.	CASSQFIWAGGGSTGELFF	TGCGCCAGCAGCCAATTTATATGGGCGGGAGGAGGGAGCACCGGGGAGCTGTTTTTT
TRBV2	TRBJ2-5	TRBD2	few	CASSGGLASEETQYF	TGTGCCAGCAGTGGCGGACTAGCGTCGGAAGAGACCCAGTACTTC
TRBV19	TRBJ1-4	.	.	CASNAGRTNEKLFF	TGTGCCAGCAATGCGGGGAGAACTAATGAAAAACTGTTTTTT
TRBV6-5	TRBJ2-1	.	.	CASSYRLDNEQFF	TGTGCCAGCAGTTACCGGCTAGACAATGAGCAGTTCTTC
TRBV2	TRBJ1-6	TRBD1	.	CASSVQGPVSPLHF	TGTGCCAGCAGCGTACAGGGGCCAGTATCACCCCTCCACTTT
TRBV7-8	TRBJ2-3	TRBD2	.	CASSLATSGSTDTQYF	TGTGCCAGCAGCTTAGCGACTAGCGGGAGTACAGATACGCAGTATTTT
TRBV28	TRBJ2-7	TRBD1	.	CASSLLTGYEQYF	TGTGCCAGCAGTTTATTGACAGGGTACGAGCAGTACTTC
TRBV27	TRBJ2-7	.	.	CASSFFQTLPAYEQYF	TGTGCCAGCAGTTTCTTTCAAACACTACCCGCCTACGAGCAGTACTTC
TRBV24-1	TRBJ1-5	TRBD1	.	CATSERGQGINQPQHF	TGTGCCACCAGTGAACGGGGACAGGGTATCAATCAGCCCCAGCATTTT
TRBV27	TRBJ2-3	.	.	CASSLWRNTDTQYF	TGTGCCAGCAGTTTATGGCGGAACACAGATACGCAGTATTTT
TRBV7-2	TRBJ1-4	.	.	CASSRGGMSTNEKLFF	TGTGCCAGCAGCAGGGGAGGGATGAGCACTAATGAAAAACTGTTTTTT
TRBV7-2	TRBJ2-2	.	.	CASSPLMNTGELFF	TGTGCCAGCAGCCCTCTAATGAACACCGGGGAGCTGTTTTTT
TRBV5-1	TRBJ2-1	TRBD1	once	CASSPRRTGAGFYNEQFF	TGCGCCAGCAGCCCACGAAGGACAGGGGCGGGCTTCTACAATGAGCAGTTCTTC
TRBV5-1	TRBJ1-1	.	.	CASSKSGGANTEAFF	TGCGCCAGCAGCAAAAGTGGGGGGGCGAACACTGAAGCTTTCTTT
TRBV19	TRBJ1-1	.	.	CASTPGHKNTEAFF	TGTGCCAGTACCCCGGGACATAAAAACACTGAAGCTTTCTTT
TRBV27	TRBJ2-5	.	.	CASSERAPWETQYF	TGTGCCAGCAGTGAGAGGGCCCCCTGGGAGACCCAGTACTTC
TRBV5-4	TRBJ1-1	.	few	CASSPGLNTEAFF	TGTGCCAGCAGCCCAGGCCTCAACACTGAAGCTTTCTTT
TRBV25-1	TRBJ2-2	TRBD1	few	CASSKQGAGTGELFF	TGTGCCAGCAGTAAACAGGGGGCCGGTACCGGGGAGCTGTTTTTT
TRBV5-8	TRBJ1-5	.	.	CASSVTGNQPQHF	TGTGCCAGCAGCGTCACAGGGAATCAGCCCCAGCATTTT